Listed below are T cell receptor beta chains from one sample, sequenced in a study of neurological immune-mediated disorders. TCRdb reprocessed the 5' RACE reads via MiXCR and lists one record per CDR3 protein. The sample records 36,000 or so distinct CDR3 sequences, around 10% being singletons. The sample was PBMCs. All receptors come from a woman in her thirties with HTLV-1-associated myelopathy (HAM/TSP). The CDR3 runs from the conserved cysteine through the conserved F or W.

J | V | CDR3
TRBJ1-1 | TRBV3-1 | CASTSQGGGNTEAFF
TRBJ1-1 | TRBV27 | CASSLSIGGEAFF
TRBJ1-2 | TRBV20-1 | CSAIGGVESYTF
TRBJ2-2 | TRBV29-1 | CSVKNTGELFF
TRBJ1-1 | TRBV29-1 | CSVDTGKVNTEAFF
TRBJ2-2 | TRBV7-9 | CASSPGEYTGELFF
TRBJ1-2 | TRBV19 | CASSTPGTAYGYTF
TRBJ2-6 | TRBV13 | CVSSLGVSGANVLTF
TRBJ2-2 | TRBV20-1 | CSARASGGAGTGELFF
TRBJ2-3 | TRBV5-1 | CARSLAGTSGTDTQYF
TRBJ2-1 | TRBV5-1 | CASSSRQGYRNEQFF
TRBJ1-1 | TRBV5-5 | CASSRGTTNTEAFF
TRBJ2-7 | TRBV7-9 | CAASSGGTYEQYF
TRBJ1-1 | TRBV20-1 | CSAEDRNTEAFF
TRBJ2-3 | TRBV9 | CASSTQPTSTDTQYF
TRBJ2-1 | TRBV5-6 | CASSLVLGNEQFF
TRBJ1-4 | TRBV18 | CASSPDRTTHEKLFF
TRBJ2-7 | TRBV29-1 | CSVEEAYEQYF
TRBJ2-1 | TRBV3-1 | CASSPPGTGAGEQFF
TRBJ2-1 | TRBV28 | CACWGGLTHHSYNEQFF
TRBJ2-1 | TRBV20-1 | CSARGPGARYNEQFF
TRBJ1-1 | TRBV7-6 | CASSGFSPSQAFF
TRBJ2-3 | TRBV2 | CASNEFVSSDTQYF
TRBJ1-2 | TRBV7-2 | CASSPDRNYGYTF
TRBJ1-1 | TRBV30 | CAWSVDTEAFF
TRBJ1-1 | TRBV12-3/TRBV12-4 | CASRTGGGGEAFF
TRBJ1-4 | TRBV20-1 | CSARTGFNEKLFF
TRBJ1-6 | TRBV5-1 | CASSYRSGDNSPLHF
TRBJ1-2 | TRBV20-1 | CSAGSGGGGNGYTF
TRBJ1-2 | TRBV5-1 | CASSLVPQPSSYGYTF
TRBJ2-7 | TRBV5-1 | CASSFAGGDYEQYF
TRBJ1-5 | TRBV20-1 | CSASTGQGGNQPQHF
TRBJ2-3 | TRBV7-2 | CASSPSTDTQYF
TRBJ2-7 | TRBV20-1 | CSARLGGSYEQYF
TRBJ2-2 | TRBV5-1 | CASSLADPTGELFF
TRBJ1-1 | TRBV19 | CASKTTGRRDTEAFF
TRBJ1-1 | TRBV14 | CASSQVVKGLGGGAEAFF
TRBJ1-1 | TRBV5-1 | CASRLGQGDTEAFF
TRBJ2-7 | TRBV10-2 | CASTLGTYEQYF
TRBJ1-1 | TRBV2 | CDSKGASNTEAFF